These 18 T cell receptor beta chains were all obtained from the same sample, sequenced in a study of OX40 agonist ivuxolimab in advanced cancers. The data were produced by immunoSEQ multiplex PCR, yet TCRdb's version contains in-frame clones alone and is incomplete. The data contain about 110,000 clones, approximately 89% of them singletons. Sequenced here: CD4+ or CD8+ T cells sorted from blood, sampled in a trial of the OX40 agonist ivuxolimab. The receptors derive from an adult with an advanced solid tumor such as melanoma, head and neck, liver or kidney cancer.

This clone has a handful of counts. This chain links TRBV7-2 with TRBJ2-3; D remains ambiguous. Germline CDR1 SGHTA, CDR2 FQGNSA. There are 13 residues in the CDR3. V gave up 5 bases and J gave up 0 bases, with 6 bases separating them. CDR3 nucleotides: TGTGCCAGCAGCCCGCCTAGCACAGATACGCAGTATTTT. Its translation is CASSPPSTDTQYF.

V is TRBV7-2 and J is TRBJ2-3; 11 bases agree with TRBD2. V shed 3 bases, J shed 1 base, and the junction held 3 bases outside the gene matches. The CDR3 totals 16 residues. Germline CDR1 and CDR2: SGHTA and FQGNSA. Here the CDR3 reads CASSLGLAVGTDTQYF. CDR3 DNA: TGTGCCAGCAGCTTGGGACTAGCGGTGGGCACAGATACGCAGTATTTT.

The V gene is TRBV7-6, the J gene TRBJ2-3, with 11 bases identical to TRBD2. The CDR3 is made up of 16 amino acids. Germline V gives CDR1 SGHVS, CDR2 FNYEAQ. Germline trimming cut 6 bases from V and 0 bases from J; bases unmatched to any gene: 5. DNA of the CDR3: TGTGCCAGCAGACCGACTAGCGGGAAAAGCACAGATACGCAGTATTTT. This gives the protein CASRPTSGKSTDTQYF.

V and J are TRBV6-5 and TRBJ2-7, with TRBD1 matching over 10 bases. The V gene's germline CDR1 is MNHEY and CDR2 SVGAGI. The CDR3 runs 15 residues. Trimming took 6 bases from V and 4 from J; bases not matched to a gene: 9. This CDR3 is CASSRSGQGLYEQYF. CDR3 nucleotide sequence: TGTGCCAGCAGCCGATCGGGACAGGGGTTATACGAGCAGTACTTC.

The chain recombines TRBV5-1 with TRBJ2-7, with D uncertain. V lost 0 bases, J lost 0 bases, and 13 bases lay in between. The CDR3 is 16 amino acids. The germline gives CDR1 SGHRS, CDR2 YFSETQ. The CDR3 DNA follows: TGCGCCAGCAGCTTGGAGTTTCAGGACCGCTCCTACGAGCAGTACTTC. It encodes CASSLEFQDRSYEQYF. The full variable domain, in which reference TRBV5-1 and TRBJ2-7 provide the parts outside the CDR3, is KAGVTQTPRYLIKTRGQQVTLSCSPISGHRSVSWYQQTPGQGLQFLFEYFSETQRNKGNFPGRFSGRQFSNSRSEMNVSTLELGDSALYLCASSLEFQDRSYEQYFGPGTRLTVT.

With regard to this clone: In the same sample, other DNA sequences code for this CDR3. This chain connects TRBV7-2 to TRBJ2-5; TRBD2 might be the D (6 bases). Trimming pared 5 bases from V and 2 bases from J, leaving 9 bases between. This CDR3 contains 13 residues. CDR1 is SGHTA, CDR2 FQGNSA, per germline. The CDR3 region is CASSLGLQETQYF. The CDR3 DNA follows: TGTGCCAGCAGCCTCGGACTACAAGAGACCCAGTACTTC.

This chain links TRBV14 with TRBJ1-1; TRBD1 aligns across 10 bases. This CDR3 is 17 amino acids long. V was clipped by 4 bases and J by 0 bases; unmatched bases: 8. Germline V gene data show CDR1 as SGHDN and CDR2 as FVKESK. The DNA of the CDR3 is TGTGCCAGCAGCCCCGACAGGGGGCGGCGATTGAACACTGAAGCTTTCTTT. Translating gives CASSPDRGRRLNTEAFF.

The J gene is TRBJ1-2, the V gene TRBV29-1, with 7 nucleotides matching TRBD1. This CDR3 comprises 15 residues. V gave up 6 bases and J gave up 8 bases; unmatched junction bases: 18. Germline loops: CDR1 SQVTM, CDR2 ANQGSEA. The CDR3 sequence is CSVSERQTGPRGYTF. CDR3 nucleotide sequence: TGCAGCGTCTCGGAGCGACAGACAGGGCCACGAGGCTACACCTTC.

The rearrangement links TRBV5-6 to TRBJ2-1, with 8 bases that match TRBD2. Unmatched junction bases numbered 10, after V lost 4 bases and J lost 7 bases. The CDR3 consists of 15 residues. Per germline, CDR1 SGHDT and CDR2 YYEEEE. CDR3 bases: TGTGCCAGCAGCCGGAGCGGGAGTACCGGGAATGAGCAGTTCTTC. Translating it yields CASSRSGSTGNEQFF.

The genes are TRBV4-3 and TRBJ2-7; D may be TRBD2 (6 bases). Trimming shortened V by 0 bases and J by 2 bases, and 11 bases separated the two germline ends. There are 15 residues in the CDR3. CDR1 is LGHNA and CDR2 is YSLEER in the germline V gene. The CDR3 region has the DNA TGCGCCAGCAGCCAAGATACCGGGAGCGCCTACGAGCAGTACTTC. Translated: CASSQDTGSAYEQYF.

V and J are TRBV4-2 and TRBJ2-7; D may correspond to TRBD1 or TRBD2 (5 bases each). Deletions cut 2 bases from V and 0 bases from J, with 11 bases between. CDR3 length: 15 amino acids. Per germline, CDR1 LGHNA and CDR2 YNFKEQ. The CDR3 region is CASSQFDGTSYEQYF. The CDR3 nucleotides are TGTGCCAGCAGCCAATTCGACGGGACCTCCTACGAGCAGTACTTC.

The chain has TRBV7-9 and TRBJ1-2; D perhaps matches TRBD1 (5 bases). Deletions cut 8 bases from V and 2 bases from J, with 21 bases between. Germline CDR1 and CDR2: SEHNR and FQNEAQ (reference sequence). The CDR3 is 16 amino acids. The CDR3 region has the DNA TGTGCCAGCGGGGTCAACGCAGGGATGGAAAACTATGGCTACACCTTC. Translation gives CASGVNAGMENYGYTF.

The J gene is TRBJ2-3, the V gene TRBV6-5, with D perhaps TRBD2 (5 bases). The CDR3 covers 11 residues. Germline assignment: CDR1 MNHEY and CDR2 SVGAGI. Between the trimmed V and J ends, which lost 10 bases and 5 bases, there was a span of 10 bases. In nucleotides, the CDR3 is TGTGCCACGACGGGGAGAGATACGCAGTATTTT. Protein product: CATTGRDTQYF.

V and J are TRBV2 and TRBJ2-5, with D perhaps matching TRBD1 (6 bases). CDR3 length: 15 residues. Trimming took 3 bases from V and 5 from J, leaving 16 bases between them. Germline V gives CDR1 SNHLY, CDR2 FYNNEI. The DNA of the CDR3 is TGTGCCAGCAGTGACATGGGACACGGGATGGAGACCCAGTACTTC. Translation: CASSDMGHGMETQYF.

This CDR3 reads CASSFRTGDGNQPQHF. CDR3 sequence (DNA): TGTGCCAGCAGTTTTCGGACAGGGGATGGTAATCAGCCCCAGCATTTT. The gene calls are TRBV28 and TRBJ1-5, with 9 bases fitting TRBD1. This CDR3 spans 16 amino acids. V was pared by 3 bases and J by 4 bases, with 7 bases of the junction left unmatched. Germline V gene data show CDR1 as MDHEN and CDR2 as SYDVKM.

The CDR3: CASSLSTGVAFF. CDR3 sequence (DNA): TGTGCCAGCAGTTTATCGACAGGGGTCGCTTTCTTT. The chain combines TRBV28 with TRBJ1-1, with 8 bases lining up with TRBD1. There are 12 residues in the CDR3. Trimming cost V 1 base and J 11 bases; bases outside gene matches: 3. Germline CDR1 and CDR2: MDHEN and SYDVKM.

The chain has TRBV7-8 and TRBJ1-2, with 7 bases matching TRBD1. V lost 5 bases, J lost 2 bases, and 5 bases stayed unmatched. The germline V gene encodes CDR1 SGHVS and CDR2 FQNEAQ. The CDR3 has 14 amino acids. The CDR3 protein is CASSTNRGNYGYTF. Written as DNA, the CDR3 is TGTGCCAGCAGCACGAACAGGGGAAACTATGGCTACACCTTC.

V gene TRBV20-1 combines with J gene TRBJ2-3, with D uncertain. Germline loops: CDR1 DFQATT, CDR2 SNEGSKA (reference sequence). V gave up 7 bases and J gave up 2 bases, with 7 bases separating them. CDR3 length: 11 residues. CDR3 coding DNA: TGCAGTGTTGATTACACAGATACGCAGTATTTT. It codes for CSVDYTDTQYF.